This paragraph reports one T cell receptor beta chain. Its target is unknown. Sequencing was performed with immunoSEQ multiplex PCR; in TCRdb, only in-frame clones are kept and a portion is missing. This table holds under 650 clones, approximately 85% found once. Germline V lookup: CDR1 SGDLS, CDR2 YYNGEE. The CDR3 has 16 amino acids. V dropped 0 bases and J dropped 0 bases, with 10 bases sitting between them. This entry comes from a study of T cell repertoires in ileal Crohn's disease. Study in general: Postoperative therapy was given to about half: around eleven thiopurines, fewer than 20 anti-TNF agents. Findings and limits, study-wide: Sorted CD8 T cells held more high-frequency clones than CD4. Every patient over 26.8% clonality showed endoscopic recurrence.

Time point described: neoterminal ileum biopsy at postoperative endoscopy, about 6 months after surgery. The sequence was obtained from an adult with Crohn's disease. The material sequenced was ileal tissue. This chain joins TRBV9 and TRBJ1-3; no firm D call. The CDR3 DNA is TGTGCCAGCAGCGTAGACCCGGCCCCCTCTGGAAACACCATATATTTT. Protein: CASSVDPAPSGNTIYF.